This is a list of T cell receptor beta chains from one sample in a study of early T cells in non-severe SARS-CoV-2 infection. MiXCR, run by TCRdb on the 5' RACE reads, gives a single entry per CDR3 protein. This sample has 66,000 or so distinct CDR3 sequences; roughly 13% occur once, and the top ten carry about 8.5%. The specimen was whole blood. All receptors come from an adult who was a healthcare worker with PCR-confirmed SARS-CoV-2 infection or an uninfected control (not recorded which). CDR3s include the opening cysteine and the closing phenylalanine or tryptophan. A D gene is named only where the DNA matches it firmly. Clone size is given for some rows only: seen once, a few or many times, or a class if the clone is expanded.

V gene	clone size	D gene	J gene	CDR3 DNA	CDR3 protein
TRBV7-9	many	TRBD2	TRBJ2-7	TGTGCCAGCAGCCCTCAGCTAGCGGGAGGCCCGTTATACTTC	CASSPQLAGGPLYF
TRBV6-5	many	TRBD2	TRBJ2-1	TGTGCCAGCAGTTCTCGGGAGGGCCGCCACAATGAGCAGTTCTTC	CASSSREGRHNEQFF
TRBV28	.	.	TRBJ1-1	TGTGCCAGCAAACTGGGGCTGGGGGTTACTGAAGCTTTCTTT	CASKLGLGVTEAFF
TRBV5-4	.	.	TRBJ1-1	TGTGCCAGCAGCTACGCTGCAGGGCCGAACACTGAAGCTTTCTTT	CASSYAAGPNTEAFF
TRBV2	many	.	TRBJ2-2	TGTGCCAGCGACACAGGGCCCGGGGAGCTGTTTTTT	CASDTGPGELFF
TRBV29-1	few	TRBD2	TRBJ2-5	TGCAGCGCCGGAACTAGCGGGAGGGCGGAGACCCAGTACTTC	CSAGTSGRAETQYF
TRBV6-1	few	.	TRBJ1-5	TGTGCCAGCAAGGAGGACGGCAATAGCAATCAGCCCCAGCATTTT	CASKEDGNSNQPQHF
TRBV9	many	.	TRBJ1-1	TGTGCCAGCAGCGTTGTCCTAAGAGGGGCTGAAGCTTTCTTT	CASSVVLRGAEAFF
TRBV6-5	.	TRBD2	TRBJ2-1	TGTGCCAGCAGTTACTCCGGGACTAGGAATGAGCAGTTCTTC	CASSYSGTRNEQFF
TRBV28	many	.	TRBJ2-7	TGTGCCAGCAGCTACCAACGGCGAGGAAAGGGGTCCTACGAGCAGTACTTC	CASSYQRRGKGSYEQYF
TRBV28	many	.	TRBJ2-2	TGTGCCGGGGGGACCGAGAACACCGGGGAGCTGTTTTTT	CAGGTENTGELFF
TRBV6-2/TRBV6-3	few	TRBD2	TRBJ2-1	TGTGCCAGCAGTTGGGGACTACTCTACAATGAGCAGTTCTTC	CASSWGLLYNEQFF
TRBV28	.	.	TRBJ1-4	TGTGCCAGCAGTAGATTAACGGACCGCTCCAGGAAACTGTTTTTT	CASSRLTDRSRKLFF
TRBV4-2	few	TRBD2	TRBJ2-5	TGTGCCAGCAGCCAAGTTCAACTAGCGGGTGGATGGGCCCAAGAGACCCAGTACTTC	CASSQVQLAGGWAQETQYF
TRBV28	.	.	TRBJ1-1	TGTGCCAGCAGTCTGACAGGTCAGGCTTTCTTT	CASSLTGQAFF
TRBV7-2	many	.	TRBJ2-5	TGTGCCAGCCGAGGGCAAGAGACCCAGTACTTC	CASRGQETQYF
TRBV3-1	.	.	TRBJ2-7	TGTGCCAGCAGTCCCGGGCCCCGGGGGTACGAGCAGTACTTC	CASSPGPRGYEQYF
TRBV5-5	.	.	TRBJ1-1	TGTGCCAGCAGCCCGGGCGGGGCCTGGAACACTGAAGCTTTCTTT	CASSPGGAWNTEAFF
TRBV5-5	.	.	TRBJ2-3	TGTGCCAGCAGCTTGGCAGGGGCGGGAGATACGCAGTATTTT	CASSLAGAGDTQYF
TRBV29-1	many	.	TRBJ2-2	TGCAGCGCGAACGTGAACACCGGGGAGCTGTTTTTT	CSANVNTGELFF
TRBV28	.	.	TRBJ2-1	TGTGCCAGCAGACTAATGGGGGCCAATGAGCAGTTCTTC	CASRLMGANEQFF
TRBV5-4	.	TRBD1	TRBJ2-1	TGTGCCAGCAGCTACGGACAGGGGGCTTACAATGAGCAGTTCTTC	CASSYGQGAYNEQFF
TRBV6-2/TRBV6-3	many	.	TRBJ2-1	TGTGCCAGCAGTTACTCACTACGTTGGAATGAGCAGTTCTTC	CASSYSLRWNEQFF
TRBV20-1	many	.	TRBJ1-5	TGCAGTGCTATCCCAGGGAGCAATCAGCCCCAGCATTTT	CSAIPGSNQPQHF
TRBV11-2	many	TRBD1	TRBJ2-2	TGTGCCAGCAGCCCGGGACAGAGAAACACCGGGGAGCTGTTTTTT	CASSPGQRNTGELFF